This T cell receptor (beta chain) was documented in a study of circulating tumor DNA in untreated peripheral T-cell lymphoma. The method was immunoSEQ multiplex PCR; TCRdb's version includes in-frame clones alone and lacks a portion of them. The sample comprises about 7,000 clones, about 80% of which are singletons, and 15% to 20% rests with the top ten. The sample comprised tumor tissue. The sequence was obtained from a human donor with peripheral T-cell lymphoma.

In DNA form, the CDR3 reads TGTGCCACCTACTTTCAGGGCCGCACTGAAGCTTTCTTT. Amino acids: CATYFQGRTEAFF. The chain joins TRBV28 to TRBJ1-1; tentatively, D is TRBD1 (5 bases). From germline, CDR1 is MDHEN and CDR2 SYDVKM. This CDR3 has 13 amino acids. V was pared by 10 bases and J by 4 bases, with 16 bases between.